Shown below are 14 T cell receptor beta chains from a single sample sequenced in a study of T cell responses to AZD1222 COVID-19 vaccine. Produced via immunoSEQ multiplex PCR; TCRdb's table is partial and in-frame only. The sample records about 100,000 clones, nearly 95% being singletons. Here the sequenced sample was peripheral blood, taken on day 0 of AZD1222 vaccination. These receptors came from an adult in good health.

V gene TRBV5-6 combines with J gene TRBJ2-7, with D perhaps matching TRBD2 (6 bases). V lost 3 bases to trimming and J lost 5 bases, with 9 bases between them. Germline V CDR1 and CDR2: SGHDT, YYEEEE. The CDR3 covers 12 residues. For the CDR3, the DNA is TGTGCCAGCAGCTCACTAGCTGACGAGCAGTACTTC. Translated: CASSSLADEQYF. Supplemented by reference TRBV5-6 and TRBJ2-7, the full variable domain reads DAGVTQSPTHLIKTRGQQVTLRCSPKSGHDTVSWYQQALGQGPQFIFQYYEEEERQRGNFPDRFSGHQFPNYSSELNVNALLLGDSALYLCASSSLADEQYFGPGTRLTVT.

The rearrangement uses TRBV6-2 or TRBV6-3 and TRBJ1-5, with a possible D match to TRBD1 (5 bases). CDR3 length equals 15 residues. V dropped 4 bases and J dropped 6 bases, with 16 bases sitting between them. Germline V CDR1 and CDR2: MNHEY, SVGEGT. The CDR3 loop is CASSFRDGSGQPQHF. As DNA, the CDR3 is TGTGCCAGCAGTTTCAGGGACGGGAGCGGTCAGCCCCAGCATTTT.

The rearrangement links TRBV14 to TRBJ2-3, with 10 positions matching TRBD2. CDR1 and CDR2 from the germline V gene are SGHDN and FVKESK. The junction had 7 bases not matched to a gene; V was cut back by 3 bases and J by 7 bases. The CDR3 has 15 amino acids. The CDR3 bases are TGTGCCAGCAGCCACGACCTAGCGGGGGTTTATACGCAGTATTTT. It translates to CASSHDLAGVYTQYF.

The chain joins TRBV25-1 to TRBJ2-7; D unclear. The CDR3 spans 13 residues. Trimming took 2 bases from V and 6 from J, leaving 11 bases between them. Germline-derived CDR1 and CDR2 are MGHDK and SYGVNS. CDR3 region: CASSEVGVGEQYF. CDR3 DNA sequence: TGTGCCAGCAGTGAAGTAGGTGTCGGCGAGCAGTACTTC.

The chain links TRBV2 to TRBJ2-5; 7 positions match TRBD1. The V and J ends lost 6 bases and 1 base, in that order; junction bases with no gene match: 8. This CDR3 contains 15 residues. Germline CDR1 SNHLY, CDR2 FYNNEI. CDR3 loop: CASRNRDSSQETQYF. The CDR3 DNA is TGTGCCAGCAGGAACCGGGACAGCAGCCAAGAGACCCAGTACTTC.

The rearrangement joins TRBV10-1 to TRBJ1-1, with no clear D. This CDR3 spans 15 amino acids. CDR1 and CDR2 (germline): WNHNN, SYGVQD (reference sequence). V dropped 6 bases and J dropped 1 base, with 15 bases sitting between them. This CDR3 reads CASSPQTGSNTEAFF. CDR3 bases: TGCGCCAGCAGCCCACAGACGGGTTCGAACACTGAAGCTTTCTTT.

This clone was observed a single time. The CDR3 nucleotides read TGCAGCGTTGACAGGGACGGCTACACCTTC. As protein: CSVDRDGYTF. V is TRBV29-1 and J is TRBJ1-2, with D possibly matching TRBD1 (5 bases). With 3 bases removed from V and 8 bases from J, the gap between germline ends came to 7 bases. Germline CDR1 is SQVTM and CDR2 is ANQGSEA. This CDR3 region has 10 residues.

The chain joins TRBV4-2 to TRBJ2-2, with 12 bases lining up with TRBD2. Trimming removed 2 bases from V and 2 bases from J; junction bases left unmatched: 3. Looked up from germline, CDR1 is LGHNA and CDR2 is YNFKEQ. CDR3 length: 17 residues. CDR3 region: CASSQRLAGANTGELFF. In nucleotides, the CDR3 is TGTGCCAGCAGCCAACGACTAGCGGGGGCAAACACCGGGGAGCTGTTTTTT.

The rearrangement joins TRBV28 to TRBJ2-7, with 9 bases identical to TRBD1. The CDR3 length is 13 residues. The V gene end was trimmed by 6 bases and the J gene end by 5 bases; junction bases not matched to a gene: 5. Per the germline V gene, CDR1 is MDHEN and CDR2 is SYDVKM. CDR3: CASRRDRVHEQYF. CDR3 coding DNA: TGTGCCAGCAGAAGGGACAGGGTGCACGAGCAGTACTTC.

The V and J genes are TRBV27 and TRBJ2-2; 9 nucleotides line up with TRBD1. This CDR3 spans 16 amino acids. Germline CDR1 reads MNHEY; CDR2 reads SMNVEV (reference sequence). The trim removed 6 bases at V and 7 bases at J, leaving 12 bases unmatched. In nucleotides, the CDR3 is TGTGCCAGCAGGAAACCCGGGACAGGGATCAACGGGGAGCTGTTTTTT. As protein: CASRKPGTGINGELFF.

The chain is built from TRBV5-1 and TRBJ1-1, with D uncertain. V lost 0 bases, J lost 1 base, and 10 bases lay in between. There are 15 residues in the CDR3. Germline CDR1 is SGHRS and CDR2 is YFSETQ. CDR3 DNA: TGCGCCAGCAGCTTGGGTAGTTTCGGGAACACTGAAGCTTTCTTT. Translating gives CASSLGSFGNTEAFF.

A single count supports this clone. The chain is built from TRBV5-1 and TRBJ1-5; 7 bases map to TRBD1. The CDR3 spans 14 residues. J was trimmed by 7 bases and V by 1 base; bases with no gene match: 5. Germline CDR1 is SGHRS and CDR2 is YFSETQ. CDR3 nucleotide sequence: TGCGCCAGCAGCTTGAGACAGGGTGGCCAGCCCCAGCATTTT. It encodes CASSLRQGGQPQHF.

The CDR3 DNA is TGCGCCAGCAGCTTGGCCAAGGAAAGGGACCCTGAAGCTTTCTTT. Protein: CASSLAKERDPEAFF. The rearrangement links TRBV5-1 to TRBJ1-1; D is perhaps TRBD1 (5 bases). Germline CDR1 reads SGHRS; CDR2 reads YFSETQ. Trimming took off 0 bases at V and 6 bases at J, with 15 bases between the two ends. The CDR3 is 15 amino acids. Full variable domain (rest looked up from reference TRBV5-1 and TRBJ1-1): KAGVTQTPRYLIKTRGQQVTLSCSPISGHRSVSWYQQTPGQGLQFLFEYFSETQRNKGNFPGRFSGRQFSNSRSEMNVSTLELGDSALYLCASSLAKERDPEAFFGQGTRLTVV.

J is TRBJ2-1 and V is TRBV15, with D tentatively TRBD2 (6 bases). From germline, CDR1 is LNHNV and CDR2 YYDKDF (reference sequence). This CDR3 is built from 17 residues. Trimming took 1 base from V and 8 from J, leaving 21 bases between them. The CDR3 region is CATSRGALAGSMYEQFF. The CDR3 DNA reads as TGTGCCACCAGCAGAGGGGCCCTTGCGGGGAGTATGTATGAGCAGTTCTTC.